The rows below give T cell receptor beta chains drawn from one sample of a study of OX40 agonist ivuxolimab in advanced cancers. Data came from immunoSEQ multiplex PCR; TCRdb stores just in-frame clones and leaves some out. Of under 200,000 clones in the sample, approximately 94% were seen once. Source: CD4+ or CD8+ T cells sorted from blood, taken in a trial of the OX40 agonist ivuxolimab. All receptors come from an adult with an advanced solid tumor such as melanoma, head and neck, liver or kidney cancer. The CDR3 runs from the conserved cysteine through the conserved F or W. The order of the fields is CDR3 protein, D gene, V gene. D genes are given only for firm matches.

CDR3 protein: CASGLADNEQFF
D gene: TRBD2
V gene: TRBV28

CDR3 protein: CASSLRVGGNYGYTF
D gene: NA
V gene: TRBV5-4

CDR3 protein: CARRGASGGSDTQYF
D gene: TRBD2
V gene: TRBV6-1

CDR3 protein: CASSLPTGGTYGYTF
D gene: TRBD1
V gene: TRBV6-1

CDR3 protein: CASSLEGVRSNQPQHF
D gene: NA
V gene: TRBV7-2

CDR3 protein: CASSQVRMNTEAFF
D gene: NA
V gene: TRBV4-1

CDR3 protein: CASSLGSGRGYNEQFF
D gene: TRBD2
V gene: TRBV7-6

CDR3 protein: CAIRDDREETQYF
D gene: NA
V gene: TRBV10-3

CDR3 protein: CASSLRWGYEKLFF
D gene: NA
V gene: TRBV28

CDR3 protein: CATSVRDAGSPLHF
D gene: NA
V gene: TRBV19

CDR3 protein: CASSHRDRSLEQYF
D gene: TRBD1
V gene: TRBV7-9

CDR3 protein: CASSPSGQGGNSPLHF
D gene: TRBD1
V gene: TRBV5-1

CDR3 protein: CASSLERGSSYNEQFF
D gene: NA
V gene: TRBV11-2

CDR3 protein: CASSLGPSAQGATWGYTF
D gene: TRBD1
V gene: TRBV5-1

CDR3 protein: CASSVSINQPQHF
D gene: NA
V gene: TRBV5-5

CDR3 protein: CASSQRGSRAEAFF
D gene: NA
V gene: TRBV6-6

CDR3 protein: CASSFGQANEKLFF
D gene: TRBD1
V gene: TRBV6-5

CDR3 protein: CASFTGYSGNTIYF
D gene: NA
V gene: TRBV18

CDR3 protein: CASSPRLGSQETQYF
D gene: NA
V gene: TRBV18

CDR3 protein: CASSPLPDYYEQYF
D gene: NA
V gene: TRBV4-3

CDR3 protein: CASLLDRGSSGGYTF
D gene: TRBD1
V gene: TRBV6-6

CDR3 protein: CASGLGPIGRAEAFF
D gene: NA
V gene: TRBV12-5

CDR3 protein: CASSVEGIGTDTQYF
D gene: NA
V gene: TRBV9

CDR3 protein: CATTQGESGYTF
D gene: NA
V gene: TRBV19

CDR3 protein: CASSWTISNQPQHF
D gene: NA
V gene: TRBV6-5

CDR3 protein: CASSFWTSGTDTQYF
D gene: TRBD2
V gene: TRBV7-2

CDR3 protein: CASSWGPRSSYEQYF
D gene: NA
V gene: TRBV28

CDR3 protein: CASSQRFGADTQYF
D gene: NA
V gene: TRBV7-2

CDR3 protein: CASSLGPTDGELFF
D gene: NA
V gene: TRBV5-4

CDR3 protein: CASSIDRKTEAFF
D gene: NA
V gene: TRBV19

CDR3 protein: CSVQAVIYGYTF
D gene: NA
V gene: TRBV29-1

CDR3 protein: CASRQGWNQPQHF
D gene: NA
V gene: TRBV19

CDR3 protein: CAISEGWTEAFF
D gene: NA
V gene: TRBV10-3

CDR3 protein: CASSQEGVRVYAGPQETQYF
D gene: NA
V gene: TRBV4-1

CDR3 protein: CASSRTASSYEQYF
D gene: NA
V gene: TRBV6-5

CDR3 protein: CASNQVARGGYTF
D gene: NA
V gene: TRBV5-5